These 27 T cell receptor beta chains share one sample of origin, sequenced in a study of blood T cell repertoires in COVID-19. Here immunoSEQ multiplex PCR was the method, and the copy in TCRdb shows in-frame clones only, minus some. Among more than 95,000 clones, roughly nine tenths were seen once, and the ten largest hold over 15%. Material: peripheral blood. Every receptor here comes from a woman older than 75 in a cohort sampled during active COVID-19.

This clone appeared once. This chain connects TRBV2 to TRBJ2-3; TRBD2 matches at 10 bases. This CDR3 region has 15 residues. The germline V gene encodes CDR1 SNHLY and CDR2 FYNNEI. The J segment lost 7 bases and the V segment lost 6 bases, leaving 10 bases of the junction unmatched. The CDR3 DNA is TGTGCCAGCAGGAGCGGGACTAGCGTACCAAATACGCAGTATTTT. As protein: CASRSGTSVPNTQYF.

CDR3 DNA: TGTGCCAGCAGTTCCGGACAGGGGATGGCGGGCTACACCTTC. This translates into CASSSGQGMAGYTF. The chain couples TRBV28 to TRBJ1-2; 9 nucleotides agree with TRBD1. The CDR3 loop spans 14 amino acids. Germline CDR1 is MDHEN and CDR2 is SYDVKM. With V trimmed by 4 bases and J by 8 bases, 8 bases remained unmatched.

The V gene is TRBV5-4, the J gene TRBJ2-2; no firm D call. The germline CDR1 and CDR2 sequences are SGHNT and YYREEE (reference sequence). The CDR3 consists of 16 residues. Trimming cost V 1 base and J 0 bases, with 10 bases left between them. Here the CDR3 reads CASSLSTVANTGELFF. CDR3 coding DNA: TGTGCCAGCAGCTTGTCTACCGTCGCGAACACCGGGGAGCTGTTTTTT.

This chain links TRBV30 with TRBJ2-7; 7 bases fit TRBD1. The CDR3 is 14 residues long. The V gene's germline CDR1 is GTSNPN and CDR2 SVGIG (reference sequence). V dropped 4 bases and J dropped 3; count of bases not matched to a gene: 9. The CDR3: CAWTRQGLGYEQYF. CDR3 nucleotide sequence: TGTGCCTGGACCCGACAGGGCCTTGGCTACGAGCAGTACTTC.

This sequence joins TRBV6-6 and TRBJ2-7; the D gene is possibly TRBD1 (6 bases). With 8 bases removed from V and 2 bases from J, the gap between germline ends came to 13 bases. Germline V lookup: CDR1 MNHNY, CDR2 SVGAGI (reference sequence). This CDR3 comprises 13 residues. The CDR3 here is CASARDIPYEQYF. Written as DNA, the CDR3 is TGTGCCAGCGCCAGGGACATTCCCTACGAGCAGTACTTC.

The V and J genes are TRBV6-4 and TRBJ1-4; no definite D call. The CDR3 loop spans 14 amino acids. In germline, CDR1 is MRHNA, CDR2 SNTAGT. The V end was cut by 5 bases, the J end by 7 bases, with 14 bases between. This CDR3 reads CASSPTKGGEKLFF. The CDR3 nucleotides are TGTGCCAGCAGTCCGACAAAGGGAGGTGAAAAACTGTTTTTT.

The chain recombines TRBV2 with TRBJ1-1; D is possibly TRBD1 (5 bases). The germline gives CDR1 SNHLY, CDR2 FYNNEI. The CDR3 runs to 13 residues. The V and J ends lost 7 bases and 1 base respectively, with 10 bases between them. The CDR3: CASKKGPNTEAFF. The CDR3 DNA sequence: TGTGCCAGCAAAAAGGGGCCGAACACTGAAGCTTTCTTT.

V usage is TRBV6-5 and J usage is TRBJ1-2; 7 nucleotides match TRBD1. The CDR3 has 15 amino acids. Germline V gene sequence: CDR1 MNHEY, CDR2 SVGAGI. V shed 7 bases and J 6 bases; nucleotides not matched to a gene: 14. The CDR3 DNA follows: TGTGCCAGCACCCCTCAGGGGGTTAGAACAGATGGCTACACCTTC. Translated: CASTPQGVRTDGYTF.

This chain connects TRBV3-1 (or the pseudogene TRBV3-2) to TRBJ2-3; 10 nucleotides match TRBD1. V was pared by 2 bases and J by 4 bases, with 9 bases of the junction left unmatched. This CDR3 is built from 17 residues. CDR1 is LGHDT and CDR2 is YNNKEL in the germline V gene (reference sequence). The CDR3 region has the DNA TGTGCCAGCAGCCAATCATTGCGGGACAGGGGTGCAGATACGCAGTATTTT. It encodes CASSQSLRDRGADTQYF.

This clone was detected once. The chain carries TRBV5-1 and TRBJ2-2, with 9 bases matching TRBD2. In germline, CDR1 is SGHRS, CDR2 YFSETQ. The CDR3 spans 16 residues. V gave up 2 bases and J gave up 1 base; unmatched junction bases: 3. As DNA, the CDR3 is TGCGCCAGCAGCTTCCTTAGCGGGAGGAACACCGGGGAGCTGTTTTTT. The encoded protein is CASSFLSGRNTGELFF.

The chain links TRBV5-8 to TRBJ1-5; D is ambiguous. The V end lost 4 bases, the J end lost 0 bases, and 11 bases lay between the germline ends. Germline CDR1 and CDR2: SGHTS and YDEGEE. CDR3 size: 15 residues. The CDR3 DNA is TGTGCCAGCAGCCCCCGAGGGAATAGCAATCAGCCCCAGCATTTT. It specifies CASSPRGNSNQPQHF.

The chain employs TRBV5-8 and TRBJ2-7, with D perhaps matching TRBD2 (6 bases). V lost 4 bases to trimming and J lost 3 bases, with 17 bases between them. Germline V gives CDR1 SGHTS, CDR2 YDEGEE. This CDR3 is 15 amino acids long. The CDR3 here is CASSGWRRGNYEQYF. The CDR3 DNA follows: TGTGCCAGCAGCGGGTGGAGGAGGGGAAACTACGAGCAGTACTTC.

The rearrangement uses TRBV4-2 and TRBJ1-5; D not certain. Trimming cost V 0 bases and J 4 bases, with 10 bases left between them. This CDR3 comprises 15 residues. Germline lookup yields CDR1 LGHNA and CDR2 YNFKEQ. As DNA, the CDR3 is TGTGCCAGCAGCCAAGAGGGTAGCGGGAATCAGCCCCAGCATTTT. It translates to CASSQEGSGNQPQHF.

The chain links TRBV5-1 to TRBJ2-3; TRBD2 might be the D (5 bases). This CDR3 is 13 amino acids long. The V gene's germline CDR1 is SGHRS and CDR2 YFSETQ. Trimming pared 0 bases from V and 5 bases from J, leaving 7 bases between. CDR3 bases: TGCGCCAGCAGCTTGGAGCGGTTAGATACGCAGTATTTT. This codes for CASSLERLDTQYF. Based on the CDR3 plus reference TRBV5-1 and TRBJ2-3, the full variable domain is KAGVTQTPRYLIKTRGQQVTLSCSPISGHRSVSWYQQTPGQGLQFLFEYFSETQRNKGNFPGRFSGRQFSNSRSEMNVSTLELGDSALYLCASSLERLDTQYFGPGTRLTVL.

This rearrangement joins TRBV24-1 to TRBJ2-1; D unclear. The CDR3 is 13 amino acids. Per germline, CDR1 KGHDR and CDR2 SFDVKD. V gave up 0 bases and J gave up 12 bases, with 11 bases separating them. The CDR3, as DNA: TGTGCCACCAGTGATTTGCCTCCGGTTGCGCAGTTCTTC. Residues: CATSDLPPVAQFF.

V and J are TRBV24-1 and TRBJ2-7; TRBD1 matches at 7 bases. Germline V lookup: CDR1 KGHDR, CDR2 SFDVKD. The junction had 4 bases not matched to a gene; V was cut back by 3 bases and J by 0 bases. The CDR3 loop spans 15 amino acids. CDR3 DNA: TGTGCCACCAGTGATGTACAGGGGAACTCCTACGAGCAGTACTTC. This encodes CATSDVQGNSYEQYF.

CDR3 loop: CASSAGTGIHGYTF. CDR3 sequence (DNA): TGTGCCAGCAGTGCAGGGACAGGGATTCATGGCTACACCTTC. The rearrangement uses TRBV25-1 and TRBJ1-2, with TRBD1 matching 9 bases. The CDR3 sequence is 14 residues long. Germline CDR1 reads MGHDK; CDR2 reads SYGVNS. V was pared by 4 bases and J by 6 bases, with 6 bases of the junction left unmatched.

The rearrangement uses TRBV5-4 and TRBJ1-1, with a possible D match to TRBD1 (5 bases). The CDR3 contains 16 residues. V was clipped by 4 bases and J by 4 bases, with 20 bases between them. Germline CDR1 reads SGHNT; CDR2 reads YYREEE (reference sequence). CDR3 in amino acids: CASSPVFSGGGTEAFF. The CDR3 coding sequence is TGTGCCAGCAGCCCTGTTTTTAGTGGGGGGGGCACTGAAGCTTTCTTT.

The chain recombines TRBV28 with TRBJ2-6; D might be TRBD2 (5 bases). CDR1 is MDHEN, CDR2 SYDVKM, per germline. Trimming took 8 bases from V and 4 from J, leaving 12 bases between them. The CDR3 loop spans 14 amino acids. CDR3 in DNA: TGTGCCAGCTACCCGGGAAGCGGGGCCAACGTCCTGACTTTC. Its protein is CASYPGSGANVLTF.

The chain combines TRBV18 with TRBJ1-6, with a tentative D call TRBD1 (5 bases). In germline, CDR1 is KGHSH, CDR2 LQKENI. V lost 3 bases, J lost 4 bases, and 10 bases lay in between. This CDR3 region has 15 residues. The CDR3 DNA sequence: TGTGCCAGCTCACCGGGGGACTATTATAATTCACCCCTCCACTTT. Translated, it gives CASSPGDYYNSPLHF.

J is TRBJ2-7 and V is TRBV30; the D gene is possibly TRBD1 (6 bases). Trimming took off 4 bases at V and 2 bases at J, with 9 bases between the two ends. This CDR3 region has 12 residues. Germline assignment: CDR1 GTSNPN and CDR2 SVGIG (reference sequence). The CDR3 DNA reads TGTGCCTGGAAGGGGGAAACCTACGAGCAGTACTTC. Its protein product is CAWKGETYEQYF. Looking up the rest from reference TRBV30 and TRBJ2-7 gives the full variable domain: SQTIHQWPATLVQPVGSPLSLECTVEGTSNPNLYWYRQAAGRGLQLLFYSVGIGQISSEVPQNLSASRPQDRQFILSSKKLLLSDSGFYLCAWKGETYEQYFGPGTRLTVT.

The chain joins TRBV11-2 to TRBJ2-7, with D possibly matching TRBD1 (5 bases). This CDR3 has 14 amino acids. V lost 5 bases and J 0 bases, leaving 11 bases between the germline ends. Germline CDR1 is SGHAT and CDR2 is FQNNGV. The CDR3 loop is CASSPQASSYEQYF. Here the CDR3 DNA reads TGTGCCAGCAGCCCACAGGCGAGCTCCTACGAGCAGTACTTC.

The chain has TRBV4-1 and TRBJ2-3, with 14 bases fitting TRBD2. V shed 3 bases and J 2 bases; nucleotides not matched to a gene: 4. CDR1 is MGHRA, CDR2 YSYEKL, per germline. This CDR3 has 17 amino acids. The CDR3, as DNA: TGCGCCAGCAGCCAGGGACTAGCGGGAGTGTCCACAGATACGCAGTATTTT. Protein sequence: CASSQGLAGVSTDTQYF.

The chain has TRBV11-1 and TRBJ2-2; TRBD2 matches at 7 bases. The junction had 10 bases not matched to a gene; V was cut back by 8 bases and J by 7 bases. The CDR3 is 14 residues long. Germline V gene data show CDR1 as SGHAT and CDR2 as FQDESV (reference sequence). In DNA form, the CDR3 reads TGTGCCAGCGCAGTGGGGAGGGCGGTCGGGGAGCTGTTTTTT. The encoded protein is CASAVGRAVGELFF.

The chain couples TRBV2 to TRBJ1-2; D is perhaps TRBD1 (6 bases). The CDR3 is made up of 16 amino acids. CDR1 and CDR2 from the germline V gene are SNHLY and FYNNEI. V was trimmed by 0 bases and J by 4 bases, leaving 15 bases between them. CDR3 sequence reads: CASSEALLSRGYGYTF. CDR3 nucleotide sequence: TGTGCCAGCAGTGAAGCGCTTCTGAGCAGGGGCTATGGCTACACCTTC.

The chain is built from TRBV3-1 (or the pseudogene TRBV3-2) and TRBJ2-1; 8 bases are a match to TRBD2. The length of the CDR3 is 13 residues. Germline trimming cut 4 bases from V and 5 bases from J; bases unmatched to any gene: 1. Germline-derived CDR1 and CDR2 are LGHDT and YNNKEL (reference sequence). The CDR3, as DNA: TGTGCCAGCAGCCTAGCGGGAAACAATGAGCAGTTCTTC. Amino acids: CASSLAGNNEQFF.

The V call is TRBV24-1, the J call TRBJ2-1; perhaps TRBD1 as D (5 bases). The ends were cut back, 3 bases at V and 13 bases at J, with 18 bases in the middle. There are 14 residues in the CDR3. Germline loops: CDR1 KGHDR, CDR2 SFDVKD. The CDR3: CATSDPLQGLPQFF. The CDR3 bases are TGTGCCACCAGTGATCCCCTTCAGGGTTTACCCCAGTTCTTC.